The T cell receptor beta chain described here comes from a study of technical replicates of blood from several donors. Sequencing was performed with immunoSEQ multiplex PCR; in TCRdb, only in-frame clones are kept and a portion is missing. The repertoire includes 95,000 or so clones, around 95% of them detected once, and almost 0.35% sits in the top ten. Sequencing input: T cells isolated from PBMCs. The sequence came from a human donor in good health.

The CDR3 is CASSSRSGANTGELFF. The CDR3 bases are TGTGCCAGCAGCTCGAGGAGCGGCGCGAACACCGGGGAGCTGTTTTTT. V gene TRBV7-3 combines with J gene TRBJ2-2, with D tentatively TRBD2 (5 bases). From germline, CDR1 is SGHTA and CDR2 FQGTGA. V was pared by 4 bases and J by 0 bases, with 12 bases between. CDR3 size: 16 residues.